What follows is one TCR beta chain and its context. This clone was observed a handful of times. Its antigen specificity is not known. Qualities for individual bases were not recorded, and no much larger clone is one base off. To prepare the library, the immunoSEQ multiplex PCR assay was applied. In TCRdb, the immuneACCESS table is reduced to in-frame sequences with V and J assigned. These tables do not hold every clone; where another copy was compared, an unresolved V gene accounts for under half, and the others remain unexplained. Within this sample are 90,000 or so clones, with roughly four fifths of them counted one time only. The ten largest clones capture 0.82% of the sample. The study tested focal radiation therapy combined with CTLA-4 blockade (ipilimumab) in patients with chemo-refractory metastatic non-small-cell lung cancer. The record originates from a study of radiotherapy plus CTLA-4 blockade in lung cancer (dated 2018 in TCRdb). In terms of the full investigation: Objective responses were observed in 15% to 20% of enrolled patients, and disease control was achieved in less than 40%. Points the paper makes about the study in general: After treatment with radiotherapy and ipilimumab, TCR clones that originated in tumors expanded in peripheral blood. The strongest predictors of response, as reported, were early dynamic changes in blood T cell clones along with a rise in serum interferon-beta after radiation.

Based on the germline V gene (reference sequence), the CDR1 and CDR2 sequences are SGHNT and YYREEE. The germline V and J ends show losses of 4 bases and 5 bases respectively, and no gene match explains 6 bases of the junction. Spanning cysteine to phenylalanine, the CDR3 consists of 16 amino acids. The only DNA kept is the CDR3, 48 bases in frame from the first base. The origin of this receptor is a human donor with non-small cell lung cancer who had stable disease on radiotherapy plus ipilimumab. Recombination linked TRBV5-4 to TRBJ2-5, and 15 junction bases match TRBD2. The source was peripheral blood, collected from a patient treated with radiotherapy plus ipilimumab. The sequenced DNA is TGTGCCAGCAGCCCGGGAGGACTAGCGGGGGGGGAGACCCAGTACTTC. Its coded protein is CASSPGGLAGGETQYF.